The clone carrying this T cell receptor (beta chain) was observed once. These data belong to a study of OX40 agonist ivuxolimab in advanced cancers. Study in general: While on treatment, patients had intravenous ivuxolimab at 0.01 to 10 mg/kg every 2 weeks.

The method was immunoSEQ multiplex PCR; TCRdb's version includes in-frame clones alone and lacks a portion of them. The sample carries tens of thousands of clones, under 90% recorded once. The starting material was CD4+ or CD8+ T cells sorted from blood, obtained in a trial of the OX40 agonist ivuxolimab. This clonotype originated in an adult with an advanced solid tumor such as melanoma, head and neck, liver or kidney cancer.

The CDR3 loop is CSVGIGAHYEQYF. The CDR3 coding sequence is TGCAGCGTGGGGATAGGGGCACACTACGAGCAGTACTTC. The genes are TRBV29-1 and TRBJ2-7; tentative D call: TRBD1 (5 bases). The CDR3 loop spans 13 amino acids. Looked up from germline, CDR1 is SQVTM and CDR2 is ANQGSEA. The V end lost 6 bases, the J end lost 3 bases, and 15 bases lay between the germline ends.